This T cell receptor (beta chain) was retrieved from a study of blood T cells in healthy people across ages. Study-level points and caveats: Significant beta diversity loss was already apparent by age approximately 38, declining roughly linearly.

This CDR3 has 15 residues. Germline V lookup: CDR1 SGHAT, CDR2 FQNNGV. Trimming took off 4 bases at V and 0 bases at J, with 11 bases between the two ends. Through a sample-barcoded 5' primer and a J-beta primer mix, a second PCR was run for roughly 6 to 12 cycles. TCRdb reanalysed the 5' RACE reads using MiXCR and keeps one entry per CDR3 protein. The table lists 850,000 to 950,000 distinct CDR3 sequences, 29% of them singletons. This clonotype came up many times. Its antigen is not known. V usage is TRBV11-2 and J usage is TRBJ2-3; TRBD1 is a possible D gene (6 bases). This receptor was identified in a woman of 80 years or more in good health. The sample consisted of blood. The DNA of the CDR3 is TGTGCCAGCAGCTCCAGGGACATTAGCACAGATACGCAGTATTTT. It codes for CASSSRDISTDTQYF.